This T cell receptor (beta chain) was found in a study of CD8+ T cells in alopecia areata. Background on the study: Those patients who were treated received oral tofacitinib, which was given at 5 to 10 mg twice daily for moderate-to-severe alopecia areata.

This clone was seen a handful of times. Its target is not known. Trimming removed 4 bases at V and 0 bases at J, with 14 bases between. CDR1 and CDR2 (germline): SGHNT, YYREEE (reference sequence). The CDR3 is 16 residues long. Cell sorting on a FACSAria was used to separate CD4+ and CD8+ T cells from the PBMCs. Whole-study findings and limits: When scalp samples are sequenced, resident alphabeta T cells of normal skin are also captured.

Reverse transcribed after extraction, RNA yielded cDNA as the sequencing template. The protocol was immunoSEQ multiplex PCR, while the TCRdb copy is restricted to in-frame clones and leaves out a portion. Altogether some 150,000 clones are present, about 53% being singletons, with the ten largest covering approximately 19%. This clonotype was sampled from a human donor with alopecia areata. The chain has TRBV5-4 and TRBJ2-1; the D gene is possibly TRBD1 (5 bases). Sequencing was performed on CD8+ T cells sorted from blood, taken at week 0. The CDR3, as DNA: TGTGCCAGCAGCGTTGGAAGGGGTAGCTCCTACAATGAGCAGTTCTTC. Amino acid sequence: CASSVGRGSSYNEQFF.